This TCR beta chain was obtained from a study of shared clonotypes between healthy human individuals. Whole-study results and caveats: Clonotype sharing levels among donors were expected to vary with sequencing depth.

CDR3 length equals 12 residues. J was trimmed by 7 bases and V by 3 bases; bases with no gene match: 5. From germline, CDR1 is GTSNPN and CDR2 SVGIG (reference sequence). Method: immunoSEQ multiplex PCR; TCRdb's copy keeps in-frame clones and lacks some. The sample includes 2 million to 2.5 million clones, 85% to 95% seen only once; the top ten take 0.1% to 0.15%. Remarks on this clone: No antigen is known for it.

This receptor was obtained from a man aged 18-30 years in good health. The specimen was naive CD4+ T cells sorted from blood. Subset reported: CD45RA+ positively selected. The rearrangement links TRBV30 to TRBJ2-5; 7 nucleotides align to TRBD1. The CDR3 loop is CAWSGQGVTQYF. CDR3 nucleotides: TGTGCCTGGAGCGGGCAGGGGGTGACCCAGTACTTC.